The clone carrying this TCR beta chain was recorded at least ten times. This entry is derived from a study of Graves' ophthalmopathy and Graves' hyperthyroidism. RNA transcripts served as template for amplifying TCR beta CDR3 sequences. The authors performed first-round RT-PCR with HTBI primers and then a second-round multiplex PCR. Each CDR3 protein gets one entry after TCRdb re-called the multiplex PCR reads with MiXCR. The data contain around 1.1 million distinct CDR3 sequences, about two fifths of them singletons. The sample consisted of peripheral blood or thyroid tissue (not recorded which). This sequence originates from an adult man with Graves' hyperthyroidism.

CDR3 protein: CASSQDGVGANVLTF. The CDR3 DNA reads as TGTGCCAGCAGCCAAGATGGGGTTGGGGCCAACGTCCTGACTTTC. The chain couples TRBV14 to TRBJ2-6; D is undetermined. Per the germline V gene, CDR1 is SGHDN and CDR2 is FVKESK. The CDR3 loop spans 15 amino acids. Trimming took off 0 bases at V and 3 bases at J, with 6 bases between the two ends.